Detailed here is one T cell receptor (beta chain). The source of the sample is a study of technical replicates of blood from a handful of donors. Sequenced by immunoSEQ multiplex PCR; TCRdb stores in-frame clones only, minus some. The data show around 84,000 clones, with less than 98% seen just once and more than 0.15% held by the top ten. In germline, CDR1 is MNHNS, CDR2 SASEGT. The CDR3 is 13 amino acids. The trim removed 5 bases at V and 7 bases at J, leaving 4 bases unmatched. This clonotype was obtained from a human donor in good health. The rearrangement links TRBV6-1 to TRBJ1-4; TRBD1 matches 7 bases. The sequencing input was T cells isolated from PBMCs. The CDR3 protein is CASSKGQIEKLFF. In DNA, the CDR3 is TGTGCCAGCAGTAAGGGACAGATTGAAAAACTGTTTTTT.